This T cell receptor (beta chain) was sequenced for a study of OX40 agonist ivuxolimab in advanced cancers. Notes on the research overall: The costimulatory receptor OX40 (CD134) was targeted by ivuxolimab, a fully human IgG2 agonistic monoclonal antibody. The purpose of peripheral TCRbeta sequencing was to test whether ivuxolimab changed TCR sequence diversity and led to clonal T-cell expansion. Patients were allowed to have had prior anti-PD-1, anti-PD-L1 or anti-CTLA-4 therapy, and approximately 43% of the dose-escalation patients had previously received checkpoint inhibitors. Intravenous ivuxolimab was administered to patients every 2 weeks at six dose levels: 0.01, 0.1, 0.3, 1.5, 3 and 10 mg/kg. Of the roughly 51 patients in dose escalation, about 19 had hepatocellular carcinoma, about 15 had melanoma, 9 had renal cell carcinoma and 9 had head and neck cancer. Three dose-escalation patients achieved partial responses, one with hepatocellular carcinoma and two with cutaneous melanoma. The dose-escalation cohort was roughly 80% male with a mean age of around 62 years, ranging from 23 to 79. The paper covers the monotherapy dose-escalation part of the phase I ivuxolimab trial, which included N of about 50 patients. Summary of the overall study and its limitations: Low levels of normalized T-cell clonal expansion were also seen in some patients who did not respond. In partial responders in the 0.1-3.0 mg/kg groups, normalized peripheral clonal expansion was found to be among the lowest, especially among CD8+ T cells. After ivuxolimab, CD8+ T cells had more expanded clones than CD4+ T cells on average. The antigen specificity of the clonally expanded peripheral T cells was not determined. Clonal expansion of both CD4+ and CD8+ blood T cells was observed from baseline to week 6 at doses 0.1 to 3.0 mg/kg.

This clone came up a few times. There is no known antigen for this receptor. Nothing much larger sits one base from this clone, and base qualities are not available. To sequence the TCRbeta CDR3 region, genomic DNA was isolated from the sorted cells. TCRbeta CDR3 regions were sequenced using the immunoSEQ Assay. This immuneACCESS table, as held by TCRdb, lists in-frame sequences with V and J called but not all clones. Of the missing ones, under half trace to an unresolved V gene in checked studies; the others have no known cause. The sample data list roughly 80,000 clones, and around nine tenths of these were observed just once. The ten most abundant clones make up 0.38% of the sample. Looking up the germline V gene (reference sequence) yields CDR1 SGHAT and CDR2 FQDESV. Including the terminal cysteine and phenylalanine, the CDR3 comprises 15 residues. Here the CDR3 DNA is all that survives: 45 bases in frame from base 1. Trimming leaves V shorter by 5 bases and J shorter by 4 bases, with the junction holding 7 bases beyond the gene matches.

The trial excluded patients who had a history of autoimmune disease or who were on systemic immunosuppression. Peripheral blood for TCR sequencing was drawn from every dose cohort at baseline, at cycle 4 day 1 and at cycle 7 day 1. Samples were obtained from an open-label, multicenter, first-in-human phase I dose-escalation trial of ivuxolimab. Adults with locally advanced or metastatic head and neck squamous cell, hepatocellular, melanoma or renal cell carcinoma were enrolled in the trial. CD4+ and CD8+ T cells were sorted separately from peripheral blood before TCR sequencing. The sequence joins TRBV11-1 to TRBJ2-5; TRBD1 agrees with 10 junctional bases. The sample was CD4+ or CD8+ T cells sorted from blood, taken in a trial of the OX40 agonist ivuxolimab. The clonotype was recovered from an adult with an advanced solid tumor such as melanoma, head and neck, liver or kidney cancer. CDR3 sequence: CASSPRQGAGETQYF. The sequenced DNA: TGTGCCAGCAGCCCAAGACAGGGGGCAGGAGAGACCCAGTACTTC.